This is a list of T cell receptor beta chains from one sample in a study of PD-1 blockade in classical Hodgkin lymphoma. Assay: immunoSEQ multiplex PCR; the TCRdb copy retains only in-frame clones and omits some. The table includes around 66,000 clones, 71% detected once. Here the sequenced sample was peripheral blood mononuclear cells (PBMCs), taken before the second cycle of nivolumab. These receptors all stem from a human donor with classical Hodgkin lymphoma. Both conserved end residues are part of each CDR3. A D gene is named only where the DNA matches it firmly. Expanded clones get a size class; other rows say once, few or many, or leave the size out.

j_call v_call d_call clone_size cdr3_nt cdr3_aa
TRBJ2-2 TRBV28 . . TGTGCCAGCAACCCGGGTGTGGGGGTCTGGACCGGGGAGCTGTTTTTT CASNPGVGVWTGELFF
TRBJ1-6 TRBV5-6 TRBD1 few TGTGCCAGCAGGGAGTGGGACAGATCTGATTCACCCCTCCACTTT CASREWDRSDSPLHF
TRBJ2-7 TRBV9 . . TGTGCCAGCAGCGGACTTACGGGACGGGGCGACGAGCAGTACTTC CASSGLTGRGDEQYF
TRBJ1-2 TRBV6-1 . few TGTGCCAGCAGTGAAAGCCCAGGGTCCTATGGCTACACCTTC CASSESPGSYGYTF
TRBJ1-1 TRBV5-4 TRBD1 . TGTGCCAGCAGCGTACAGGGGGCGAACACTGAAGCTTTCTTT CASSVQGANTEAFF
TRBJ1-4 TRBV11-2 TRBD1 . TGTGCCAGCAGCTTAGCGACAGGGTCAAATGAAAAACTGTTTTTT CASSLATGSNEKLFF
TRBJ1-2 TRBV28 . . TGTGCCAGCAGTCCTCCCCCGGGGGCAAACTATGGCTACACCTTC CASSPPPGANYGYTF
TRBJ1-1 TRBV6-6 . . TGTGCCAGCAGGGGGGGAAGGAACACTGAAGCTTTCTTT CASRGGRNTEAFF
TRBJ2-2 TRBV2 . . TGTGCCAGCAGAGCCCGGGACTTGGGACCCGGGGAGCTGTTTTTT CASRARDLGPGELFF
TRBJ1-2 TRBV6-1 TRBD1 . TGTGCCAGCAGCTCGACAGGGGAGAATAGCTACACCTTC CASSSTGENSYTF
TRBJ2-1 TRBV6-1 TRBD2 . TGTGCCAGCAGTGACGTTAGCGGGATTGGTGAGCAGTTCTTC CASSDVSGIGEQFF
TRBJ2-7 TRBV11-2 . once TGTGCCAGCAACGGGGGCGCTTCCTACGAGCAGTACTTC CASNGGASYEQYF
TRBJ2-5 TRBV5-1 TRBD1 once TGCGCCAGCAGCTTCACAGGGGGATCGGAGACCCAGTACTTC CASSFTGGSETQYF
TRBJ1-1 TRBV11-3 . . TGTGCCAGCAGCCTTCCCGGGACCCTCGGGACTGAAGCTTTCTTT CASSLPGTLGTEAFF
TRBJ1-1 TRBV7-8 . once TGTGCCAGCAGCGTCACGGGGTGGGACACTGAAGCTTTCTTT CASSVTGWDTEAFF
TRBJ1-1 TRBV11-3 . . TGTGCCAGCAGCCTAGGGACTGAAGCTTTCTTT CASSLGTEAFF
TRBJ1-1 TRBV20-1 . . TGCAGTGCGGGGGAGAACACTGAAGCTTTCTTT CSAGENTEAFF